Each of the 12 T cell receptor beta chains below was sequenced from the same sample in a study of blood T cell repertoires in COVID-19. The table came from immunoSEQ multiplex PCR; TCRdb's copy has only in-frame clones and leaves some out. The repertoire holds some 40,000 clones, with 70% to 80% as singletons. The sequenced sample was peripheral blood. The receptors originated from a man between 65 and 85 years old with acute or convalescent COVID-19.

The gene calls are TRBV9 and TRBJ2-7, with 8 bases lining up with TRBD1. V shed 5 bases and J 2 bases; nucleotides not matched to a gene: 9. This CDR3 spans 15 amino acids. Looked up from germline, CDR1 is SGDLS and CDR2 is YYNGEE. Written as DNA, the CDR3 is TGTGCCAGCAGGACAGGGGTTCGTAGCCCCTACGAGCAGTACTTC. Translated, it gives CASRTGVRSPYEQYF.

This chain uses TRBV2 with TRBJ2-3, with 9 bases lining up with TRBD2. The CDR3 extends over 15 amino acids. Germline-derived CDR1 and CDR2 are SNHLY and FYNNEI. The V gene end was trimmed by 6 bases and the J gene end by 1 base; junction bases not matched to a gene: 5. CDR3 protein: CASRYRTSGTDTQYF. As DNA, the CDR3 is TGTGCCAGCAGGTACAGGACTAGCGGCACAGATACGCAGTATTTT.

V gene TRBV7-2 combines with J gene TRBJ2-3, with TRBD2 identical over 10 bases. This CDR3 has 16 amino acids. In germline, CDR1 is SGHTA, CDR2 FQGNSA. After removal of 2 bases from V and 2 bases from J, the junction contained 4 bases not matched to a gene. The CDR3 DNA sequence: TGTGCCAGCAGCTTAAGGACTAGCGGTTACACAGATACGCAGTATTTT. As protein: CASSLRTSGYTDTQYF.

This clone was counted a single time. CDR3 nucleotides: TGTGCCAGTAGTATGAGAACGGCGGTGGTCGCCTATGGCTACACCTTC. It yields the protein CASSMRTAVVAYGYTF. The gene calls are TRBV19 and TRBJ1-2; no firm D call. Per germline, CDR1 LNHDA and CDR2 SQIVND (reference sequence). Trimming cost V 3 bases and J 4 bases, with 18 bases left between them. The CDR3 sequence is 16 residues long.

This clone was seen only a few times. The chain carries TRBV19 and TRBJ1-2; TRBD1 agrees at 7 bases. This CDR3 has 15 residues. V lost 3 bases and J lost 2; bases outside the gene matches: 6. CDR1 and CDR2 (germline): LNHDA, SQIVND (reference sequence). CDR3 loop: CASSMQGGTNYGYTF. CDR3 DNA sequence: TGTGCCAGTAGTATGCAGGGGGGCACCAACTATGGCTACACCTTC.

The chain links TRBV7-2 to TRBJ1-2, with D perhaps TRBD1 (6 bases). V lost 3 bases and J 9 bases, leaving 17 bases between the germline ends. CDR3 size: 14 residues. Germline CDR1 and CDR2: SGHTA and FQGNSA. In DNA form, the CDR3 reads TGTGCCAGCAGCTTCGAGACAGGACCGACTAGCTACACCTTC. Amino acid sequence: CASSFETGPTSYTF. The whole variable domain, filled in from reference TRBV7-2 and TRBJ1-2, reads GAGVSQSPSNKVTEKGKDVELRCDPISGHTALYWYRQSLGQGLEFLIYFQGNSAPDKSGLPSDRFSAERTGGSVSTLTIQRTQQEDSAVYLCASSFETGPTSYTFGSGTRLTVV.

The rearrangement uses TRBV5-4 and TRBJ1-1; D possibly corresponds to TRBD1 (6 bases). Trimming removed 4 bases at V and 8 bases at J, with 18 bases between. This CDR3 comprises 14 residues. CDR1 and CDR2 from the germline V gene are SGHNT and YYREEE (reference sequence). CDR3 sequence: CASSQIGQYSEAFF. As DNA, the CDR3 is TGTGCCAGCAGCCAAATTGGACAGTACTCCGAAGCTTTCTTT.

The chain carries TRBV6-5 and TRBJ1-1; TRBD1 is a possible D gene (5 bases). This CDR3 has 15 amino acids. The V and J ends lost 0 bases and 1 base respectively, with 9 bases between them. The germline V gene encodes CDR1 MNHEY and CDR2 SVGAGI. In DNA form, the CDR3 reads TGTGCCAGCAGTTACTCGAATCAGGGGAACACTGAAGCTTTCTTT. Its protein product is CASSYSNQGNTEAFF.

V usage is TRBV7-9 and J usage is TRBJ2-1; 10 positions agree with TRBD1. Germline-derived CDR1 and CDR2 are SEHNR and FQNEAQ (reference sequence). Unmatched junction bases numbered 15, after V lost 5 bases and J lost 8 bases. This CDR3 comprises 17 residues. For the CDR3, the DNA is TGTGCCAGCAGCGCAACGGGACAGGGGCCGGTTCGATATGAGCAGTTCTTC. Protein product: CASSATGQGPVRYEQFF. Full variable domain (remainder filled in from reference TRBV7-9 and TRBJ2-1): DTGVSQNPRHKITKRGQNVTFRCDPISEHNRLYWYRQTLGQGPEFLTYFQNEAQLEKSRLLSDRFSAERPKGSFSTLEIQRTEQGDSAMYLCASSATGQGPVRYEQFFGPGTRLTVL.

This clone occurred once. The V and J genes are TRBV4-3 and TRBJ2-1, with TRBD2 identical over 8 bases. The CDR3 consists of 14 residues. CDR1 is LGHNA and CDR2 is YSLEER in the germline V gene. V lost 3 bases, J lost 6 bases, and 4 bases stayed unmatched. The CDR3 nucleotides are TGCGCCAGCAGCCAGATCGGGGGGGCCAATGAGCAGTTCTTC. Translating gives CASSQIGGANEQFF.

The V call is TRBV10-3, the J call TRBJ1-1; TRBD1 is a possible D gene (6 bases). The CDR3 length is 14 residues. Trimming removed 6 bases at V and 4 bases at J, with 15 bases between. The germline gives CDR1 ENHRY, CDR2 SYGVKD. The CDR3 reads CAIRGQAFGTEAFF. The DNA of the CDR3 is TGTGCCATCAGGGGACAAGCGTTTGGCACTGAAGCTTTCTTT.

The CDR3, as DNA: TGTGCCAGCAGCCCGACAAGGATGAACACTGAAGCTTTCTTT. Protein product: CASSPTRMNTEAFF. The rearrangement links TRBV7-2 to TRBJ1-1; D not resolved. This CDR3 contains 14 residues. Trimming left V 5 bases short and J 0 bases short, with 10 bases between. CDR1 and CDR2 from the germline V gene are SGHTA and FQGNSA.